This is a list of T cell receptor beta chains from one sample in a study of blood T cell repertoires in COVID-19. Sequencing was performed with immunoSEQ multiplex PCR; in TCRdb, only in-frame clones are kept and a portion is missing. The sample lists 170,000 or so clones, about 90% seen once, with more than 6.5% in the top ten. The sequenced sample was PBMCs or T cells enriched from blood (not recorded which). Source of these receptors: a woman between 45 and 60 years old who had recovered from COVID-19. Both conserved end residues are trimmed from each CDR3. Fields, in order: J gene, V gene, CDR3 length, CDR3 protein.

j_gene: TRBJ2-7; v_gene: TRBV3-1/TRBV3-2; len: 11; CDR3aa: ASSRAGDGEQY
j_gene: TRBJ2-7; v_gene: TRBV18; len: 14; CDR3aa: ASSPQAGQGGSEQY
j_gene: TRBJ2-2; v_gene: TRBV28; len: 13; CDR3aa: ASSSSGGRTGELF
j_gene: TRBJ2-1; v_gene: TRBV12-3/TRBV12-4; len: 11; CDR3aa: ASRPGGGNEQF
j_gene: TRBJ2-3; v_gene: TRBV18; len: 13; CDR3aa: ASSLSGASTDTQY
j_gene: TRBJ1-5; v_gene: TRBV9; len: 13; CDR3aa: ASSVGGAFGQPQH
j_gene: TRBJ1-4; v_gene: TRBV7-2; len: 13; CDR3aa: ASSLVGTGDEKLF
j_gene: TRBJ2-2; v_gene: TRBV9; len: 13; CDR3aa: ASSKGQRNTGELF
j_gene: TRBJ2-5; v_gene: TRBV5-1; len: 13; CDR3aa: ASSSAGRDQETQY
j_gene: TRBJ2-1; v_gene: TRBV28; len: 16; CDR3aa: ASSFPLGQGRAYNEQF
j_gene: TRBJ2-1; v_gene: TRBV3-1/TRBV3-2; len: 14; CDR3aa: ASSLHKLRGSNEQF
j_gene: TRBJ2-1; v_gene: TRBV5-1; len: 10; CDR3aa: ASSGDREKQF
j_gene: TRBJ1-2; v_gene: TRBV5-4; len: 13; CDR3aa: ASRYRGTGVDGYT
j_gene: TRBJ2-7; v_gene: TRBV2; len: 9; CDR3aa: ASSQTNEQY
j_gene: TRBJ2-1; v_gene: TRBV10-3; len: 14; CDR3aa: AISLGQAGSYNEQF
j_gene: TRBJ1-1; v_gene: TRBV24-1; len: 9; CDR3aa: ATSFNDKAF
j_gene: TRBJ1-5; v_gene: TRBV3-1/TRBV3-2; len: 10; CDR3aa: ASSPQGQPQH
j_gene: TRBJ1-4; v_gene: TRBV10-3; len: 16; CDR3aa: AISDHNTSPNLNEKLF
j_gene: TRBJ1-4; v_gene: TRBV5-1; len: 12; CDR3aa: ASSTGGGDEKLF
j_gene: TRBJ1-2; v_gene: TRBV4-1; len: 11; CDR3aa: ASSQAGVGGYT
j_gene: TRBJ2-6; v_gene: TRBV29-1; len: 12; CDR3aa: SVGLATGANVLT
j_gene: TRBJ1-5; v_gene: TRBV4-1; len: 14; CDR3aa: ASSQDQAGAHQPQH
j_gene: TRBJ2-3; v_gene: TRBV7-8; len: 14; CDR3aa: ASSLAGTLSTDTQY
j_gene: TRBJ1-2; v_gene: TRBV7-2; len: 10; CDR3aa: ASSPRRDGYT
j_gene: TRBJ1-5; v_gene: TRBV6-5; len: 13; CDR3aa: ASSRRGARIEPQH
j_gene: TRBJ2-1; v_gene: TRBV2; len: 13; CDR3aa: ASRQGLHSGNEQF
j_gene: TRBJ1-5; v_gene: TRBV28; len: 13; CDR3aa: ASSPGGAGNQPQH
j_gene: TRBJ2-3; v_gene: TRBV7-9; len: 13; CDR3aa: ASSSPDYSPDTQY
j_gene: TRBJ2-7; v_gene: TRBV12-1; len: 16; CDR3aa: ASSFSSGLDRSSYEQY
j_gene: TRBJ1-1; v_gene: TRBV4-2; len: 13; CDR3aa: ASSQEGTGGTEAF
j_gene: TRBJ2-5; v_gene: TRBV7-3; len: 14; CDR3aa: ASSLRGSGRLETQY
j_gene: TRBJ1-4; v_gene: TRBV7-9; len: 10; CDR3aa: ASSLASGTLF
j_gene: TRBJ2-5; v_gene: TRBV11-3; len: 13; CDR3aa: ASSLEPLHRETQY
j_gene: TRBJ2-5; v_gene: TRBV21-1; len: 16; CDR3aa: ASSKKGGLAGAQETQY
j_gene: TRBJ2-7; v_gene: TRBV5-6; len: 13; CDR3aa: ASSLAGQGAYEQY
j_gene: TRBJ1-3; v_gene: TRBV30; len: 12; CDR3aa: AWSPGSSGNTIY
j_gene: TRBJ2-3; v_gene: TRBV19; len: 11; CDR3aa: ASSRQGADTQY
j_gene: TRBJ2-7; v_gene: TRBV6-5; len: 12; CDR3aa: ASREYRDRLEQY
j_gene: TRBJ2-7; v_gene: TRBV28; len: 13; CDR3aa: ASSFKGLRWDEQY
j_gene: TRBJ1-1; v_gene: TRBV11-2; len: 14; CDR3aa: ASSLAGGGPSTEAF